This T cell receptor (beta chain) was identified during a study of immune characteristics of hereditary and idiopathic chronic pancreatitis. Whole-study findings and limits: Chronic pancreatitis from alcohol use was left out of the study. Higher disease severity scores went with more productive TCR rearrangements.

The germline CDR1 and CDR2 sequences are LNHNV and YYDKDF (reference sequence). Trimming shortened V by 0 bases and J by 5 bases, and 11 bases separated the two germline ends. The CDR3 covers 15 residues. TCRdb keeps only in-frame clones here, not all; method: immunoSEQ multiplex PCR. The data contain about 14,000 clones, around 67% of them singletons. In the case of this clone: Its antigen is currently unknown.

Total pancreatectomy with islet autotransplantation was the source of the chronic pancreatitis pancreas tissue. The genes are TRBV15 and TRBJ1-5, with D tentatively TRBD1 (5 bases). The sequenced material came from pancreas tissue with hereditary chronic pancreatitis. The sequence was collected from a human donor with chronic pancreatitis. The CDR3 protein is CATSRDPGGHQPQHF. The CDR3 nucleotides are TGTGCCACCAGCAGAGATCCTGGGGGACATCAGCCCCAGCATTTT.